The entry that follows covers one T cell receptor (beta chain) sequence. This sample was taken from a study of T cells after yellow fever vaccination. One entry per CDR3 protein, called by TCRdb with MiXCR from the 5' RACE reads. In the table there are about 220,000 distinct CDR3 sequences, about 7% of which are singletons. Germline V lookup: CDR1 SGHKS, CDR2 YYEKEE (reference sequence). Trimming took off 0 bases at V and 7 bases at J, with 19 bases between the two ends. CDR3 length equals 17 residues. The chain couples TRBV5-5 to TRBJ2-2; D gene ambiguous. Sample: CD4+ T cells sorted from PBMCs, taken on the day of the yellow fever booster vaccination. This TCR was recovered from a man younger than 40 who received the YFV17D yellow fever vaccine. CDR3 sequence (DNA): TGTGCCAGCAGCTTGGCCTACAACCGGGCTCCGAGCGGGGAGCTGTTTTTT. Translated, it gives CASSLAYNRAPSGELFF.